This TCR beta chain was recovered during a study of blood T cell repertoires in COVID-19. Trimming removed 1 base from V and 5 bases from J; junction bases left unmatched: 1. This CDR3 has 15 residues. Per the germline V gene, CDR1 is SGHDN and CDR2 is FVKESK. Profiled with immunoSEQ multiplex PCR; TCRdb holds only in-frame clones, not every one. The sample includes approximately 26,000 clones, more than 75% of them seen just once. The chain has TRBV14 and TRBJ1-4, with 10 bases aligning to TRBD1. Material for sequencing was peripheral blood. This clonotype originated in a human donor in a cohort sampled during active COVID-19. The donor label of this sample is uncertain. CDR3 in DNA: TGTGCCAGCAGCCAAGGGACAGGGGGGAATGAAAAACTGTTTTTT. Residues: CASSQGTGGNEKLFF.